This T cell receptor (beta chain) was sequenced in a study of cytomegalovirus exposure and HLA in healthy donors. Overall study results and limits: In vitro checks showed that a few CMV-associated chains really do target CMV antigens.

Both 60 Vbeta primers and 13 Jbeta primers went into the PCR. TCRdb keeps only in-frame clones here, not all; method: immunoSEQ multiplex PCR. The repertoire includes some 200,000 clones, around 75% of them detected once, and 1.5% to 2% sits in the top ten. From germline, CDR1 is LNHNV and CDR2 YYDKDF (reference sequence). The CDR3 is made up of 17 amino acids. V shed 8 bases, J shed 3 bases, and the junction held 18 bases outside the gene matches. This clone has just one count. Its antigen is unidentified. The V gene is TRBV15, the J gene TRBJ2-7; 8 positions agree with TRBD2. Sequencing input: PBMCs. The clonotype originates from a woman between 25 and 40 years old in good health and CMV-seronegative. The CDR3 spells CATRPGGGRTSIYEQYF. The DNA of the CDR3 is TGTGCCACCCGACCCGGAGGAGGTAGGACTAGCATCTACGAGCAGTACTTC.